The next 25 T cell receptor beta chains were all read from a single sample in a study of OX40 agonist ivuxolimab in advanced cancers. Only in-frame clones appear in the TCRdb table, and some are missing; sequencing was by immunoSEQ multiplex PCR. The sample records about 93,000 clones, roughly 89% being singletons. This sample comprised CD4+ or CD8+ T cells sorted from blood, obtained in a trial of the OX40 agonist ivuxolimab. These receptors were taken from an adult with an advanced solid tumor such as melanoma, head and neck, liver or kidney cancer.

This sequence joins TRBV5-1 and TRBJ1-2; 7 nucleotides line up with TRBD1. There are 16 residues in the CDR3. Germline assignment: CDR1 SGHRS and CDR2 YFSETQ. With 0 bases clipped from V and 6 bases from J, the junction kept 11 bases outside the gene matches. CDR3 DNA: TGCGCCAGCAGCTTGGCAGCAGGGGGGTTTACAGATGGCTACACCTTC. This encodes CASSLAAGGFTDGYTF.

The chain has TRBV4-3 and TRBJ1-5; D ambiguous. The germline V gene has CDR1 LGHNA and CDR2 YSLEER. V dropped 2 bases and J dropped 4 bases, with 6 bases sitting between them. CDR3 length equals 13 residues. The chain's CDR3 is CASSQTENQPQHF. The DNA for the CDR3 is TGCGCCAGCAGCCAAACAGAGAATCAGCCCCAGCATTTT.

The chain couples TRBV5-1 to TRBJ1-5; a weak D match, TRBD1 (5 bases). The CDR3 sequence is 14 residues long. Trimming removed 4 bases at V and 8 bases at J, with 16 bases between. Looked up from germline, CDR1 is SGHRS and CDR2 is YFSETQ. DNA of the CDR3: TGCGCCAGCAGCATGGGGGTCCAGGGAGAGCCCCAGCATTTT. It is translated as CASSMGVQGEPQHF.

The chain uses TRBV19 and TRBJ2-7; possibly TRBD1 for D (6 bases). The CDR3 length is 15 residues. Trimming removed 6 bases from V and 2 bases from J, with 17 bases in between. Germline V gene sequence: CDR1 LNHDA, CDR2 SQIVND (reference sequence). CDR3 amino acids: CASRGGTGSTYEQYF. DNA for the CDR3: TGTGCCAGTAGAGGGGGAACAGGGTCAACCTACGAGCAGTACTTC.

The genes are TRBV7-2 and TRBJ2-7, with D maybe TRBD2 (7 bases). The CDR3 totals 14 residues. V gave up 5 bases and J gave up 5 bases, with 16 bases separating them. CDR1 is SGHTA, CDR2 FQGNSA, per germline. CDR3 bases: TGTGCCAGCAGCCAGTCCTACGGGGGGCACGAGCAGTACTTC. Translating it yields CASSQSYGGHEQYF.

This CDR3 is CASSSSTEANYGYTF. CDR3 nucleotide sequence: TGTGCCAGCTCCTCTTCGACAGAAGCTAACTATGGCTACACCTTC. This chain joins TRBV18 and TRBJ1-2; maybe TRBD1 (5 bases). The CDR3 runs 15 residues. Germline CDR1 reads KGHSH; CDR2 reads LQKENI. The ends were cut back, 6 bases at V and 0 bases at J, with 14 bases in the middle.

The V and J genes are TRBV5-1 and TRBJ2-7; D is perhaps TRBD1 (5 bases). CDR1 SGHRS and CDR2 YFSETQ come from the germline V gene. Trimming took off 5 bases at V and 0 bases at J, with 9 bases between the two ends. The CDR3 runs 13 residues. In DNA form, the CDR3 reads TGCGCCAGCAGTATACAGGACTCCTACGAGCAGTACTTC. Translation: CASSIQDSYEQYF.

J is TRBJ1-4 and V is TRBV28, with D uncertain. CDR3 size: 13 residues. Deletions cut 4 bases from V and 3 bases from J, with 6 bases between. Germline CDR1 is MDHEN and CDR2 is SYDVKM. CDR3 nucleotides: TGTGCCAGCAGTTGGGTAGCTAATGAAAAACTGTTTTTT. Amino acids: CASSWVANEKLFF.

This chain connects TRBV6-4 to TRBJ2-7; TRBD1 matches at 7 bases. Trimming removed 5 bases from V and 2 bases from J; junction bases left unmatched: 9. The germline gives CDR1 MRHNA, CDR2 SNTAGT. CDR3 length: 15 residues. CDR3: CASSMGTAGTYEQYF. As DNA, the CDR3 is TGTGCCAGCAGTATGGGGACAGCAGGAACCTACGAGCAGTACTTC.

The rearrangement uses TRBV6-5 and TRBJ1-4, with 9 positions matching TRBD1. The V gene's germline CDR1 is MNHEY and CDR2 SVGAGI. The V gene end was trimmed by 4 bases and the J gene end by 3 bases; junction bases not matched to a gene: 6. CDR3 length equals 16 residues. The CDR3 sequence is CASSSPGQGSNEKLFF. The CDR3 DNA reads TGTGCCAGCAGTTCCCCGGGACAGGGTTCTAATGAAAAACTGTTTTTT.

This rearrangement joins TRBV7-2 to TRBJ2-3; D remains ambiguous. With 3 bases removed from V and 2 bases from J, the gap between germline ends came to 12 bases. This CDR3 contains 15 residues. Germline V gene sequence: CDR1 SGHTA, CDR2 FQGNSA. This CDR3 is CASSFLVQPTDTQYF. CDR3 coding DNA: TGTGCCAGCAGCTTTTTGGTCCAGCCCACAGATACGCAGTATTTT.

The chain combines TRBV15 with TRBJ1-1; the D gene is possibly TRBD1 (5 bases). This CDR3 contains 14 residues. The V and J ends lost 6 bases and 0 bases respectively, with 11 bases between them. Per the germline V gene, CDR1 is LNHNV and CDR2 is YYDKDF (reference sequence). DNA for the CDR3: TGTGCCACCAGGGTCTGGGGGATGAACACTGAAGCTTTCTTT. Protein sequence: CATRVWGMNTEAFF.

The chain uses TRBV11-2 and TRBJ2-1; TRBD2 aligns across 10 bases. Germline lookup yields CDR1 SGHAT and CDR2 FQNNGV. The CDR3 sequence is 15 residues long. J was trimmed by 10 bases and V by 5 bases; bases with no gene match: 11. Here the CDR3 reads CASSRLAGVRLEQFF. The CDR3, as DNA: TGTGCCAGCAGCCGGCTAGCGGGGGTGAGGTTAGAGCAGTTCTTC.

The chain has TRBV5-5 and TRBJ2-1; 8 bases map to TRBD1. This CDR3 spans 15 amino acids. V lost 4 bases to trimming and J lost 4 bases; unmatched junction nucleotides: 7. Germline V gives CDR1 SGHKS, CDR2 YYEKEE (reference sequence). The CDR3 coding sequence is TGTGCCAGCAGCCTCGACAGGGGCCCATACAATGAGCAGTTCTTC. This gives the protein CASSLDRGPYNEQFF.

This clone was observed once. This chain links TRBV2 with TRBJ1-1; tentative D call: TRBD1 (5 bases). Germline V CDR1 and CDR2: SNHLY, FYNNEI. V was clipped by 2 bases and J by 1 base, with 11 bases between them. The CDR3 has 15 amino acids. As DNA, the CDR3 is TGTGCCAGCAGTGAATGGGGGGGAGGGAACACTGAAGCTTTCTTT. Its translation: CASSEWGGGNTEAFF.

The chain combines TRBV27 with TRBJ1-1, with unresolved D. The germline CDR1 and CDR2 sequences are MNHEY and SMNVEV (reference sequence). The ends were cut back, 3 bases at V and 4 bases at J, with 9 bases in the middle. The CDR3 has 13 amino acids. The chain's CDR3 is CASSFSGGTEAFF. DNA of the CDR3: TGTGCCAGCAGTTTCTCGGGCGGCACTGAAGCTTTCTTT.

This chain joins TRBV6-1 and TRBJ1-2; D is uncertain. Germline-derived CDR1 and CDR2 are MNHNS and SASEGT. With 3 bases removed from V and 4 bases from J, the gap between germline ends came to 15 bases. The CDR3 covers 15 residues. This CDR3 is CASSEDLDLLYGYTF. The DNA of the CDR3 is TGTGCCAGCAGTGAGGACCTAGATCTTCTCTATGGCTACACCTTC.

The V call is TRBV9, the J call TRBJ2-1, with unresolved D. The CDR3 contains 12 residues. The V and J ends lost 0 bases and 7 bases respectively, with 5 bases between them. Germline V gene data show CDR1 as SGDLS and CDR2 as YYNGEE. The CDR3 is CASSVVANEQFF. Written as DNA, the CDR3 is TGTGCCAGCAGCGTAGTAGCAAATGAGCAGTTCTTC.

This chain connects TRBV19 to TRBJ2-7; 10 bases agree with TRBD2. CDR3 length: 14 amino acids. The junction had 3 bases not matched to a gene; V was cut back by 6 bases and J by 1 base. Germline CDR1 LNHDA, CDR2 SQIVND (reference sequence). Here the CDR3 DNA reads TGTGCCAGTAGAACTAGCGGGGCATCCTACGAGCAGTACTTC. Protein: CASRTSGASYEQYF.

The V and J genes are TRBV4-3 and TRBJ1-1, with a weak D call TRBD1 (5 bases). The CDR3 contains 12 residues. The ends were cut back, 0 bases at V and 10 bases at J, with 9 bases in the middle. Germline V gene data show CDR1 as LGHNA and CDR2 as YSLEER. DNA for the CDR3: TGCGCCAGCAGCCAAGATCAGGGAATAGCTTTCTTT. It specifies CASSQDQGIAFF.

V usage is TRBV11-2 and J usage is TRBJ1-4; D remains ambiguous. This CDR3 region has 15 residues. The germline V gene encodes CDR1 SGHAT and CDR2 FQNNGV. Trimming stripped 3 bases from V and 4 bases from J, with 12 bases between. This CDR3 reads CASSFRRGYNEKLFF. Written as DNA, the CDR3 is TGTGCCAGCAGCTTTAGGAGAGGGTATAATGAAAAACTGTTTTTT.

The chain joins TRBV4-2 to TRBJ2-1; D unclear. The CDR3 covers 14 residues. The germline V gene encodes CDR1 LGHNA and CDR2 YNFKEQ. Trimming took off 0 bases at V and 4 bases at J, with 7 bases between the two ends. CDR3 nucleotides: TGTGCCAGCAGCCAAGAGACCAGTTACAATGAGCAGTTCTTC. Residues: CASSQETSYNEQFF.

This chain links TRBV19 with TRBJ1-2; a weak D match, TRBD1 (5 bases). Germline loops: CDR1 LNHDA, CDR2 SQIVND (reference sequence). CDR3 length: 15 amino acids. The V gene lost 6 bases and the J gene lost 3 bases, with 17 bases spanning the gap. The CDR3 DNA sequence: TGTGCCAGTAGATCGGGGCCAGGGTCGGACTATGGCTACACCTTC. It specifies CASRSGPGSDYGYTF. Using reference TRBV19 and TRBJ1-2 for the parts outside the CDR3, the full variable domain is DGGITQSPKYLFRKEGQNVTLSCEQNLNHDAMYWYRQDPGQGLRLIYYSQIVNDFQKGDIAEGYSVSREKKESFPLTVTSAQKNPTAFYLCASRSGPGSDYGYTFGSGTRLTVV.

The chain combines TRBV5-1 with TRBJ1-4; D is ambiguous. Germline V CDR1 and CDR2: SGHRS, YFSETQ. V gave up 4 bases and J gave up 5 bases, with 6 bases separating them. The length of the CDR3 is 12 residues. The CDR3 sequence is CASSIDNEKLFF. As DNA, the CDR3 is TGCGCCAGCAGCATAGACAATGAAAAACTGTTTTTT. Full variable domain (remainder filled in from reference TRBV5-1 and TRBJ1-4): KAGVTQTPRYLIKTRGQQVTLSCSPISGHRSVSWYQQTPGQGLQFLFEYFSETQRNKGNFPGRFSGRQFSNSRSEMNVSTLELGDSALYLCASSIDNEKLFFGSGTQLSVL.

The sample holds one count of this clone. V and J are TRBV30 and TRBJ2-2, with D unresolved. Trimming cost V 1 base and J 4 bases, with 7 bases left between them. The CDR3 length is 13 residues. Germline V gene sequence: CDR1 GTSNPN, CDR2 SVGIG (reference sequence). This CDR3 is CAWSASFTGELFF. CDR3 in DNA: TGTGCCTGGAGTGCCTCCTTCACCGGGGAGCTGTTTTTT.